This section outlines one T cell receptor (beta chain) sequence together with its context. Its antigen is unknown. The V gene's germline CDR1 is GTSNPN and CDR2 SVGIG (reference sequence). The CDR3 length is 14 residues. Trimming pared 5 bases from V and 5 bases from J, leaving 19 bases between. The data were obtained in a study of beta chain features in type 1 diabetes. The overall study: All samples yielded 107,917,701 examined sorted cells.

Study-level findings and limits: Type 1 diabetes patients had VDJ junctions that carried fewer insertions and more deletions.

As every portion of the isolated RNA was reverse transcribed, the sequencing read expressed TCRB transcripts. Repertoires were generated with immunoSEQ multiplex PCR, while TCRdb's copy carries only in-frame clones and drops some. The data contain around 500,000 clones, 30% of them seen just once; the ten biggest clones take up 0.05% to 0.065%. This chain uses TRBV30 with TRBJ2-7, with no clear D. Source material: naive CD4+ T cells from blood. This receptor was identified in a man aged 18 to 29 in good health. The CDR3 nucleotides are TGTGCCTGGGCCCGGCGAGTGGGTTTTGACGAGCAGTACTTC. It yields the protein CAWARRVGFDEQYF.